These 2 T cell receptor beta chains were sequenced from one sample in a study of a mutant IDH1 vaccine in newly diagnosed glioma. Time point specified: week 47, end of study. The content of each vaccine dose was 300 ug of mutant IDH1 20-mer peptide, and topical imiquimod accompanied it. No cognate antigen is known for these TCRs. Generated by immunoSEQ multiplex PCR, the TCRdb table keeps only in-frame clones and is missing some. Among some 42,000 clones listed, around 82% were seen once. The source material was PBMCs, sampled from a glioma patient whose treatment included an IDH1 peptide vaccine. The receptors were sampled from a man between 18 and 35 years old with glioma. Some clones in this sample may be carry-over from other donors' samples.

The rearrangement uses TRBV5-6 and TRBJ2-1; D ambiguous. There are 13 residues in the CDR3. Trimming pared 0 bases from V and 10 bases from J, leaving 11 bases between. Germline V gene sequence: CDR1 SGHDT, CDR2 YYEEEE. The CDR3 region is CASSLGQHLEQFF. For the CDR3, the DNA is TGTGCCAGCAGCTTGGGGCAGCATCTAGAGCAGTTCTTC.

This rearrangement joins TRBV19 to TRBJ1-5; D is undetermined. CDR1 and CDR2 (germline): LNHDA, SQIVND (reference sequence). The CDR3 length is 14 residues. The germline V and J ends were trimmed by 8 bases and 2 bases, with 13 bases remaining between them. The CDR3 bases are TGTGCCAGTCGGTATCAGGCAGGCAATCAGCCCCAGCATTTT. This encodes CASRYQAGNQPQHF.